These 16 T cell receptor beta chains originate from one sample sequenced in a study of post-analysis software for immune sequencing data. Whole-study results and caveats: About 5 TRBV segments occurring more often in patients than controls included TRBV5-6, TRBV5-1 and TRBV20-1.

These receptors have no identified antigens. Carried by the TCR beta cDNA libraries were unique molecular identifiers. A single record per CDR3 protein comes from TCRdb applying MiXCR to the PCR reads. The top ten clones hold around an eighth of a sample with about 460,000 distinct CDR3 sequences, 40% to 55% of them seen once. The sequencing input was blood. The receptors come from a girl between 5 and 17 years old with multiple sclerosis.

V is TRBV7-9 and J is TRBJ1-1, with no clear D. CDR3 length: 14 residues. CDR1 is SEHNR, CDR2 FQNEAQ, per germline (reference sequence). The ends were cut back, 1 base at V and 6 bases at J, with 12 bases in the middle. The CDR3 coding sequence is TGTGCCAGCAGCTTAGATCTGGGTTGGGCTGAAGCTTTCTTT. Its translation is CASSLDLGWAEAFF.

J is TRBJ2-7 and V is TRBV6-5; 8 nucleotides match TRBD1. Germline V gives CDR1 MNHEY, CDR2 SVGAGI. The CDR3 loop spans 15 amino acids. V gave up 1 base and J gave up 0 bases; unmatched junction bases: 2. DNA for the CDR3: TGTGCCAGCAGTTACTTCACAGGGGGCTCCTACGAGCAGTACTTC. Translation: CASSYFTGGSYEQYF.

The chain joins TRBV18 to TRBJ2-6; D is perhaps TRBD1 (5 bases). The germline V and J ends were trimmed by 3 bases and 0 bases, with 18 bases remaining between them. The CDR3 is made up of 19 amino acids. Germline V lookup: CDR1 KGHSH, CDR2 LQKENI. DNA of the CDR3: TGTGCCAGCTCACCTGGACGGACAAAAACTTTCTCTGGGGCCAACGTCCTGACTTTC. This sequence encodes CASSPGRTKTFSGANVLTF.

This clonotype has a handful of counts. This sequence joins TRBV6-1 and TRBJ1-2; D unresolved. The CDR3 runs to 11 residues. Trimming removed 11 bases at V and 7 bases at J, with 14 bases between. Germline V gene lookup returns CDR1 MNHNS and CDR2 SASEGT. This chain's CDR3 is CAVVYGAGYTF. CDR3 bases: TGTGCCGTCGTCTATGGAGCTGGCTACACCTTC.

This clonotype occurred a few times. The CDR3 DNA follows: TGTGCCAGCAGCTATCCCAGGGGCTACACCTACGAGCAGTACTTC. Translating gives CASSYPRGYTYEQYF. V gene TRBV5-5 combines with J gene TRBJ2-7, with D possibly matching TRBD1 (6 bases). The germline V and J ends were trimmed by 3 bases and 2 bases, with 15 bases remaining between them. Germline values: CDR1 SGHKS, CDR2 YYEKEE (reference sequence). The CDR3 is 15 residues long. Complete variable domain (other parts from reference TRBV5-5 and TRBJ2-7): DAGVTQSPTHLIKTRGQQVTLRCSPISGHKSVSWYQQVLGQGPQFIFQYYEKEERGRGNFPDRFSARQFPNYSSELNVNALLLGDSALYLCASSYPRGYTYEQYFGPGTRLTVT.

The chain employs TRBV20-1 and TRBJ2-1; TRBD1 might be the D (5 bases). This CDR3 has 16 amino acids. V dropped 4 bases and J dropped 4 bases, with 20 bases sitting between them. Germline assignment: CDR1 DFQATT and CDR2 SNEGSKA (reference sequence). As DNA, the CDR3 is TGCAGTGCTAAATATGGGGTAGTCGGACAATACAATGAGCAGTTCTTC. Residues: CSAKYGVVGQYNEQFF.

In this sample, this clonotype turned up a few times. V usage is TRBV9 and J usage is TRBJ2-5; TRBD1 aligns across 9 bases. Judging by the DNA end, TRBJ2-7 fits better; the J call may be wrong. This CDR3 spans 15 amino acids. CDR1 is SGDLS and CDR2 is YYNGEE in the germline V gene. The CDR3 nucleotides read TGTGCCAGCAGCCCGACCGGGACAGGGCCTTCCGAGCAGTACTTC. Its translation is CASSPTGTGPSEQYF.

J is TRBJ2-1 and V is TRBV5-1; D might be TRBD2 (6 bases). Germline V gene sequence: CDR1 SGHRS, CDR2 YFSETQ. CDR3 length: 17 residues. Trimming stripped 7 bases from V and 3 bases from J, with 23 bases between. The CDR3 DNA follows: TGCGCCAGCCCCCCGGTTCGACGGGAGTTTATCTACAATGAGCAGTTCTTC. Its translation: CASPPVRREFIYNEQFF. Using reference TRBV5-1 and TRBJ2-1 for the parts outside the CDR3, the full variable domain is KAGVTQTPRYLIKTRGQQVTLSCSPISGHRSVSWYQQTPGQGLQFLFEYFSETQRNKGNFPGRFSGRQFSNSRSEMNVSTLELGDSALYLCASPPVRREFIYNEQFFGPGTRLTVL.

The V call is TRBV7-9, the J call TRBJ1-5; D is perhaps TRBD1 (5 bases). The V and J ends lost 6 bases and 6 bases respectively, with 15 bases between them. The CDR3 has 14 residues. The V gene's germline CDR1 is SEHNR and CDR2 FQNEAQ (reference sequence). CDR3 sequence (DNA): TGTGCCAGCAGTTCCCTGGGGGGATTTCAGCCCCAGCATTTT. It is translated as CASSSLGGFQPQHF.

This clonotype showed up just a few times. V usage is TRBV20-1 and J usage is TRBJ2-4; D tentatively reads TRBD1 or TRBD2 (5 bases each). The J call could be wrong; TRBJ2-7 is a better fit for the DNA end. This CDR3 is 14 amino acids long. CDR1 and CDR2 from the germline V gene are DFQATT and SNEGSKA (reference sequence). The CDR3: CSARSGAIESEQYF. CDR3 sequence (DNA): TGCAGTGCTAGGTCCGGGGCCATTGAGTCCGAGCAGTACTTC.

V is TRBV28 and J is TRBJ2-6; 9 bases are a match to TRBD2. This CDR3 has 18 residues. Germline V gene sequence: CDR1 MDHEN, CDR2 SYDVKM. Germline trimming cut 8 bases from V and 2 bases from J; bases unmatched to any gene: 13. The CDR3 DNA reads TGTGCCAGCGGGCGCCCTATAGCGGGAGCACCTGGGGCCAACGTCCTGACTTTC. Residues: CASGRPIAGAPGANVLTF.

This chain links TRBV7-2 with TRBJ2-1; D could derive from TRBD1 or TRBD2 (5 bases each). The germline V gene encodes CDR1 SGHTA and CDR2 FQGNSA. V shed 5 bases and J shed 0 bases, with 11 bases lying between them. The CDR3 contains 15 residues. CDR3 nucleotides: TGTGCCAGCAGCCTCAGGGAGACCTCCTACAATGAGCAGTTCTTC. This codes for CASSLRETSYNEQFF.

The chain carries TRBV7-2 and TRBJ2-5, with 10 bases matching TRBD2. The CDR3 sequence is 17 residues long. Germline V CDR1 and CDR2: SGHTA, FQGNSA. The trim removed 0 bases at V and 4 bases at J, leaving 8 bases unmatched. In DNA, the CDR3 is TGTGCCAGCAGCTTAGCCCTTCTAGCGGGGGTCTTAGAGACCCAGTACTTC. Amino acid sequence: CASSLALLAGVLETQYF.

The chain couples TRBV4-1 to TRBJ2-7; D tentatively reads TRBD1 or TRBD2 (5 bases each). Germline V gene sequence: CDR1 MGHRA, CDR2 YSYEKL. Trimming cost V 5 bases and J 2 bases, with 13 bases left between them. The CDR3 spans 14 residues. CDR3 sequence reads: CASSAGTATYEQYF. The CDR3 DNA follows: TGCGCCAGCAGCGCCGGGACGGCGACCTACGAGCAGTACTTC.

This chain uses TRBV20-1 with TRBJ2-7; possible D gene TRBD2, 6 bases. This CDR3 spans 14 amino acids. Germline CDR1 DFQATT, CDR2 SNEGSKA (reference sequence). The V end was cut by 0 bases, the J end by 5 bases, with 14 bases between. The CDR3 DNA follows: TGCAGTGCTAGAGACGGGGGTAAAGGTAACGAGCAGTACTTC. Its translation is CSARDGGKGNEQYF.

The chain employs TRBV7-2 and TRBJ2-7; 10 bases are a match to TRBD2. The germline V gene encodes CDR1 SGHTA and CDR2 FQGNSA. V shed 1 base, J shed 3 bases, and the junction held 6 bases outside the gene matches. The CDR3 covers 16 residues. CDR3 DNA sequence: TGTGCCAGCAGCTTAGACAGGCTAGCGGGAGTCTACGAGCAGTACTTC. Protein product: CASSLDRLAGVYEQYF.